Listed below are T cell receptor beta chains from one sample, sequenced in a study of blood T cell repertoires in COVID-19. TCRdb's table, derived via immunoSEQ multiplex PCR, lists solely in-frame clones and lacks some. Counted here are about 380,000 clones, about 89% occurring once; the ten biggest clones make up 1% to 1.5%. Sample: PBMCs or T cells enriched from blood (not recorded which). Every receptor here comes from a man younger than 45 who had recovered from COVID-19. Each CDR3 is given with its conserved first and last residue. The D gene is left open where the match is weak. Rows give clone size only sometimes, using once, few, many, or a class for an expanded clone.

J gene	clone size	V gene	D gene	CDR3 DNA	CDR3 protein
TRBJ2-5	.	TRBV4-1	.	TGCGCCAGCAGCCAAGTTAGGGGACTCGGAGGGGAGACCCAGTACTTC	CASSQVRGLGGETQYF
TRBJ2-5	.	TRBV5-6	TRBD1	TGTGCCAGCAGCTTGACCGGGACAGCCCAAGAGACCCAGTACTTC	CASSLTGTAQETQYF
TRBJ2-5	.	TRBV10-1	TRBD2	TGCGCCAGCAGTGCGGGCTTTAGCGGGGAAGAGACCCAGTACTTC	CASSAGFSGEETQYF
TRBJ2-7	few	TRBV4-1	.	TGCGCCAGCAGCCAAGACTTCGGGGTTACGCGGGAGCAGTACTTC	CASSQDFGVTREQYF
TRBJ1-1	.	TRBV11-2	.	TGTGCCAGCGGCCCGACAGTGAACACTGAAGCTTTCTTT	CASGPTVNTEAFF
TRBJ1-2	.	TRBV5-1	TRBD1	TGCGCCAGCAGCGGCGGGACAGCGGAGGTGAGGTATGGCTACACCTTC	CASSGGTAEVRYGYTF
TRBJ2-5	.	TRBV7-2	TRBD1	TGTGCCAGCAGCCCGGGACAGGGGGCGACCCAGTACTTC	CASSPGQGATQYF
TRBJ1-2	.	TRBV4-1	TRBD1	TGCGCCAGCAGCCAAGGGGGACAGGGGCCACCTGGCACTGGCTACACCTTC	CASSQGGQGPPGTGYTF
TRBJ2-7	.	TRBV11-2	TRBD1	TGTGCCAGCAGCGCCGGGACAGGGGGGTCCAACGAGCAGTACTTC	CASSAGTGGSNEQYF
TRBJ1-3	.	TRBV11-2	.	TGTGCCAGCAGCTTATCGCAGGGGTCGTCTGGAAACACCATATATTTT	CASSLSQGSSGNTIYF
TRBJ2-1	.	TRBV27	TRBD1	TGTGCCAGCAGCCCCTTTAGGACAGGGAAGAATGAGCAGTTCTTC	CASSPFRTGKNEQFF
TRBJ2-1	.	TRBV13	TRBD1	TGTGCCAGCAGCCGGAGACAGGGGAACAATGAGCAGTTCTTC	CASSRRQGNNEQFF
TRBJ2-5	.	TRBV11-2	.	TGTGCCAGCAGCTTAGAAGGCAGGAACCAAGAGACCCAGTACTTC	CASSLEGRNQETQYF
TRBJ2-3	.	TRBV7-9	.	TGTGCCAGCAGCCGAGCTGGGGCTACGCAGTATTTT	CASSRAGATQYF
TRBJ2-3	.	TRBV2	TRBD2	TGTGCCAGCACCCTCACGGGTGGCGGGGGAAGGGTAGATACGCAGTATTTT	CASTLTGGGGRVDTQYF
TRBJ1-2	.	TRBV3-1/TRBV3-2	TRBD1	TGTGCCAGCAGCCATGGGACAGGAATATACTATGGCTACACCTTC	CASSHGTGIYYGYTF
TRBJ1-4	.	TRBV3-1/TRBV3-2	TRBD1	TGTGCCAGCAGCCAAGGGACAGGGACCGAAAAACTGTTTTTT	CASSQGTGTEKLFF
TRBJ2-7	.	TRBV12-3/TRBV12-4	.	TGTGCCAGCAGACGGACACCGTTCTACGAGCAGTACTTC	CASRRTPFYEQYF
TRBJ1-2	.	TRBV19	.	TGTGCCAGTCAACCACAGGGTCTCGGCTACACCTTC	CASQPQGLGYTF
TRBJ2-7	.	TRBV7-3	TRBD2	TGTGCCAGCAGCCCCCAGGGAGGGTACGAGCAGTACTTC	CASSPQGGYEQYF
TRBJ2-7	.	TRBV5-6	.	TGTGCCAGCAGCTTGCGCGGGGTCGAGCAGTACTTC	CASSLRGVEQYF
TRBJ1-1	.	TRBV6-2/TRBV6-3	.	TGTGCCAGCAGTCCGACAGAGAACACTGAAGCTTTCTTT	CASSPTENTEAFF
TRBJ1-2	.	TRBV18	.	TGTGCCAGCTCACCAGACGCGGGGGGCCACTATGGCTACACCTTC	CASSPDAGGHYGYTF
TRBJ2-1	.	TRBV6-4	.	TGTGCCAGCAGCGAAATGCCGGGAGCCATGGGTGAGCAGTTCTTC	CASSEMPGAMGEQFF
TRBJ1-3	once	TRBV19	.	TGTGCCAGTAGTGGCCTGGCCGGCGGTAGGATATATTTT	CASSGLAGGRIYF
TRBJ1-3	.	TRBV9	.	TGTGCCAGCAGCTCACGACAGATCGACTCTGGAAACACCATATATTTT	CASSSRQIDSGNTIYF
TRBJ2-1	.	TRBV30	TRBD2	TGTGCCTGGAGTGTACGAGGCGGGGGGCTACTAGGGGAGCAGTTCTTC	CAWSVRGGGLLGEQFF
TRBJ2-2	.	TRBV6-4	TRBD2	TGTGCCAGCCGACCCGCGGGGGTTAACACCGGGGAGCTGTTTTTT	CASRPAGVNTGELFF
TRBJ1-1	.	TRBV10-2	.	TGCGCCAGCAGTGAGTGGGGCACGTCGACCACTGAAGCTTTCTTT	CASSEWGTSTTEAFF
TRBJ2-3	.	TRBV7-2	.	TGTGCCAGCAGCTTAGCGGGGGGTTTTAGCACAGATACGCAGTATTTT	CASSLAGGFSTDTQYF
TRBJ2-2	few	TRBV4-2	.	TGTGCCAGCAGCCTCACGCTACAGGGAAGACCATCCGGGGAGCTGTTTTTT	CASSLTLQGRPSGELFF
TRBJ2-1	.	TRBV13	TRBD2	TGTGCCAGCAGCCGGCGGGCGGGGGGGCCGTATGAGCAGTTCTTC	CASSRRAGGPYEQFF
TRBJ2-7	.	TRBV7-9	TRBD1	TGTGCCACCCAGGACAGGGATGACTACGAGCAGTACTTC	CATQDRDDYEQYF
TRBJ1-1	.	TRBV2	TRBD1	TGTGCCAGCAGGATCGCCGGGACAGGGAGTGAAGCTTTCTTT	CASRIAGTGSEAFF
TRBJ2-2	.	TRBV19	.	TGTGCCAGCAAGGGGTGGTCGGTTACCGGGGAGCTGTTTTTT	CASKGWSVTGELFF
TRBJ1-2	.	TRBV9	.	TGTGCCAGCAGTTACTCATACTCGAGCTACTATGGCTACACCTTC	CASSYSYSSYYGYTF
TRBJ2-5	once	TRBV10-3	TRBD2	TGTGCCATCGGACTAGCGGCACAAGAGACCCAGTACTTC	CAIGLAAQETQYF
TRBJ1-1	.	TRBV27	.	TGTGCCAGCAGCCCTTTAACGGCAGGGATCACTGAAGCTTTCTTT	CASSPLTAGITEAFF
TRBJ1-6	few	TRBV6-5	.	TGTGCCAGCAGTTACTCTACAGGGCAAGTTTCACCCCTCCACTTT	CASSYSTGQVSPLHF
TRBJ1-2	.	TRBV25-1	.	TGTGCCAGCAGTGAATTGAGTGCGGGGGGAGGTGGCTACACCTTC	CASSELSAGGGGYTF
TRBJ1-5	.	TRBV18	TRBD1	TGTGCCAGCTCCCCCGGGACAGACAATCAGCCCCAGCATTTT	CASSPGTDNQPQHF
TRBJ2-2	.	TRBV5-1	TRBD2	TGCGCCAGCAGCTGGACTAGCGGGGGGGCCCGCGACACCGGGGAGCTGTTTTTT	CASSWTSGGARDTGELFF
TRBJ1-6	.	TRBV30	.	TGTGCCTTCGAGAGTTCACCCCTCCACTTT	CAFESSPLHF
TRBJ1-6	.	TRBV28	TRBD1	TGTGCCAGCAGTTACGGCAGGGGGAATTCACCCCTCCACTTT	CASSYGRGNSPLHF
TRBJ2-4	.	TRBV6-5	TRBD1	TGTGCCAGCAGTTCCGGGACAGGCAGGATTCAGTACTTC	CASSSGTGRIQYF
TRBJ1-1	.	TRBV7-9	TRBD1	TGTGCCAGCAGCACCCGACAGGGTGACACTGAAGCTTTCTTT	CASSTRQGDTEAFF
TRBJ2-1	.	TRBV4-1	TRBD2	TGCGCCAGCAGCCAAGATTCCGCGGGGGGGCCAAGAGTTAATGAGCAGTTCTTC	CASSQDSAGGPRVNEQFF
TRBJ2-3	.	TRBV5-4	TRBD2	TGTGCCAGCAGCTTAACTAGCGGGGCTCGTACAGATACGCAGTATTTT	CASSLTSGARTDTQYF
TRBJ1-1	.	TRBV19	.	TGTGCCAGTAGATTTACCGGACAGTCCACTGAAGCTTTCTTT	CASRFTGQSTEAFF
TRBJ2-4	.	TRBV19	.	TGTGCCAGTAGTAAGGACGGTACCTTCAGGGACATTCAGTACTTC	CASSKDGTFRDIQYF